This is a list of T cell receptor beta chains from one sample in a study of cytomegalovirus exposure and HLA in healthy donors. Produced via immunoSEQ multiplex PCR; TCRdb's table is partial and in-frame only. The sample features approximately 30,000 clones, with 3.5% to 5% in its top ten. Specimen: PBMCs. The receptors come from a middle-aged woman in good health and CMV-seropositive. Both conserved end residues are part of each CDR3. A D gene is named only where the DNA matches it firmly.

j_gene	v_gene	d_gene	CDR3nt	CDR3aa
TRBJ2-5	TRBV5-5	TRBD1	TGTGCCAGCAGCCAAGAGGACAGGGGGGCGGGGGAGACCCAGTACTTC	CASSQEDRGAGETQYF
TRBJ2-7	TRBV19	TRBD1	TGTGCCAGTAGTATGGGGCAGGGGGCCTACGAGCAGTACTTC	CASSMGQGAYEQYF
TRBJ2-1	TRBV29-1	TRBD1	TGCAGCGTGGATAACCGGGGACAGGGAGGGGGCAATGAGCAGTTCTTC	CSVDNRGQGGGNEQFF
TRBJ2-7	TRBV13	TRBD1	TGTGCCAGCAGCTTAGCGGGGACAGGGAGTTACGAGCAGTACTTC	CASSLAGTGSYEQYF
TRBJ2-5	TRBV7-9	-	TGTGCCAGCAGCTTGGACACAGGAGGGGAGACCCAGTACTTC	CASSLDTGGETQYF
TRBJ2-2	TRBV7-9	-	TGTGCCAGCAGCCGAGACTCCCTAAACACCGGGGAGCTGTTTTTT	CASSRDSLNTGELFF
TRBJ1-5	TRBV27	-	TGTGCCAGCAGTTTAACGGGAGGGCCCCAGCATTTT	CASSLTGGPQHF
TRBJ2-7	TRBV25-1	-	TGTGCCAGCAGCCGGGACACCCACTCCTACGAGCAGTACTTC	CASSRDTHSYEQYF
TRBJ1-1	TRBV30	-	TGTGCCTGGAGTGTATTAACTTACGCTGAAGCTTTCTTT	CAWSVLTYAEAFF
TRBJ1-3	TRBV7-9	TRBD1	TGTGCCAGCAGCTCTTGGGACAGGGGGCCAGGAAACACCATATATTTT	CASSSWDRGPGNTIYF
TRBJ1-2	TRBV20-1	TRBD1	TGCAGTGCTATACAGGGGTCTGGCTACACCTTC	CSAIQGSGYTF
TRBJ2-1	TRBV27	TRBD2	TGTGCCAGCAGTACCCGGACTAGCGGGGTCTACAATGAGCAGTTCTTC	CASSTRTSGVYNEQFF
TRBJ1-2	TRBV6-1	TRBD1	TGTGCCAGCAGTGAAGCAGGAGACAGGGGGAATGGCTACACCTTC	CASSEAGDRGNGYTF
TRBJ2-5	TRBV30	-	TGTGCCTGGACTCAGACGGGTCAAGAGACCCAGTACTTC	CAWTQTGQETQYF
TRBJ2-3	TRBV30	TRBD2	TGTGCCTGGAGTGGGTGGGCGGGAGCAGGCACAGATACGCAGTATTTT	CAWSGWAGAGTDTQYF
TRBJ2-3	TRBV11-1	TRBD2	TGTGCCAGCAGCTTAGTGTTTAGCGGGGGATTTATGACGCAGTATTTT	CASSLVFSGGFMTQYF
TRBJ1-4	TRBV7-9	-	TGTGCCAGCAGCTTAGTCTCAACTAATGAAAAACTGTTTTTT	CASSLVSTNEKLFF
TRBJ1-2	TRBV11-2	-	TGTGCCAGCAGCCCCGTAGGGGACTATGGCTACACCTTC	CASSPVGDYGYTF
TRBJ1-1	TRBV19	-	TGTGCCAGTAGTCTCCAGGGTTTTACTGAAGCTTTCTTT	CASSLQGFTEAFF
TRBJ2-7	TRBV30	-	TGTGCCTGGAGTCCCCTGACCGGCAGGGGAAGACCTTACGAGCAGTACTTC	CAWSPLTGRGRPYEQYF
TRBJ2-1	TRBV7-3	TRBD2	TGTGCCAGCAGCCTGCTAGCGGGATTCAATGAGCAGTTCTTC	CASSLLAGFNEQFF
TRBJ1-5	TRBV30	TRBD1	TGTGCCTGGGACAGGGGTCAAGATCAGCCCCAGCATTTT	CAWDRGQDQPQHF
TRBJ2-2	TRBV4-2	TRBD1	TGTGCCAGCAGCCCGGGACAGGGGGCTCCCACGCTCGGGGAGCTGTTTTTT	CASSPGQGAPTLGELFF
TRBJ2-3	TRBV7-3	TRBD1	TGTGCCAGCAGCCCCGCCGGGACAGCGAGCACAGATACGCAGTATTTT	CASSPAGTASTDTQYF
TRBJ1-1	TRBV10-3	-	TGTGCCATCAGTGAGAGGTCAGGTCCCGGGGGAAACGCTGAAGCTTTCTTT	CAISERSGPGGNAEAFF
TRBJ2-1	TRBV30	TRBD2	TGTGCCTGGAGTGAGGTAGGAGCGGGAGGGGACAATGAGCAGTTCTTC	CAWSEVGAGGDNEQFF
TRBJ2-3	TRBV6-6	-	TGTGCCAGCAGTTACTCTAGCAGGGAAGATACGCAGTATTTT	CASSYSSREDTQYF
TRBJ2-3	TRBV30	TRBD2	TGTGCCTGGAGTTCTGGACTAGCGGGACCCACAGATACGCAGTATTTT	CAWSSGLAGPTDTQYF
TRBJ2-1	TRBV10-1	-	TGCGCCAGCAGTGCGGGTTCCTCTTCCTACAATGAGCAGTTCTTC	CASSAGSSSYNEQFF
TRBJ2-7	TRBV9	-	TGTGCCAGCAGCGTATTCTCTGAGAGCGAGCAGTACTTC	CASSVFSESEQYF
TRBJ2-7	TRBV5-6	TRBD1	TGTGCCAGCAGCTTTACGGGACAGCTTACCTACGAGCAGTACTTC	CASSFTGQLTYEQYF
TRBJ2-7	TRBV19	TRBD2	TGTGCCAGTAGTCTAGGGACTAGCGGAAACTACGAGCAGTACTTC	CASSLGTSGNYEQYF
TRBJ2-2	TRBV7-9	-	TGTGCCAGCAGCTTCGGCGGGGAGCTGTTTTTT	CASSFGGELFF
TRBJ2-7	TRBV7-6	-	TGTGCCAGCAGCCTAAGCAGGACGGGAGAGCAGTACTTC	CASSLSRTGEQYF
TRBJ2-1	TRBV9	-	TGTGCCAGCAGCGCAAGGACTTACTCCTACAATGAGCAGTTCTTC	CASSARTYSYNEQFF
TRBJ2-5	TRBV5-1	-	TGCGCCAGCAGCCCGGACGGGGGAGAGACCCAGTACTTC	CASSPDGGETQYF
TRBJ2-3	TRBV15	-	TGTGCCACCAGCAGAGCGGCGGAGCAAGATACGCAGTATTTT	CATSRAAEQDTQYF
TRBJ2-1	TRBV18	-	TGTGCCAGCTCACCCCAACGGGAGCGATACAATGAGCAGTTCTTC	CASSPQRERYNEQFF